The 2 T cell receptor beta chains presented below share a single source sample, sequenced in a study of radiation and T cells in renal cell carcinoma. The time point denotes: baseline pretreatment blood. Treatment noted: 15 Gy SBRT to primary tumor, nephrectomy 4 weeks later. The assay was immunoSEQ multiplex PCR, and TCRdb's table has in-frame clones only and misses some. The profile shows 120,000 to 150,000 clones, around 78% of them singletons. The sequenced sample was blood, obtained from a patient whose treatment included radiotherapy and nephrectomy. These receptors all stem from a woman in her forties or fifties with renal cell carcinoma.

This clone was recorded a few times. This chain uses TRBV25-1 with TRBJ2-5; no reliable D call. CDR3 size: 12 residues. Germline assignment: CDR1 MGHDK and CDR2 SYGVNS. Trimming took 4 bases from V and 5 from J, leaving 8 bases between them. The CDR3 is CASSAAAETQYF. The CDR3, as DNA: TGTGCCAGCAGTGCCGCGGCGGAGACCCAGTACTTC.

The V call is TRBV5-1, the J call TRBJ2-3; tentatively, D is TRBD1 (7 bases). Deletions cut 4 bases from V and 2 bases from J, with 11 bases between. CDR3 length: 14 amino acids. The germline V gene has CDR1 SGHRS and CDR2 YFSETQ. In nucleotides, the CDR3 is TGCGCCAGCAGCGCGGGACAGAACACAGATACGCAGTATTTT. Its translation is CASSAGQNTDTQYF.